This TCR beta chain was captured by sequencing in a study of shared clonotypes between healthy human individuals. This clone was observed a handful of times. This CDR3 region has 15 residues. CDR1 and CDR2 (germline): SEHNR, FQNEAQ (reference sequence). V lost 5 bases and J 3 bases, leaving 17 bases between the germline ends. Deep level was the assay's run setting. Among the unsorted PBMC samples, replicate PCRs used about 310 ng DNA, 25,000 to 30,000 T cell genomes. Under the authors' procedure: Filtering of immunoSEQ junctional sequences could not match full-length read filtering. The protocol was immunoSEQ multiplex PCR, while the TCRdb copy is restricted to in-frame clones and leaves out a portion. V and J calls and clone size are copied from that table; D and trimming were computed from the DNA. The sample holds about half a million clones, more than 65% seen once.

The chain joins TRBV7-9 to TRBJ2-7, with D perhaps matching TRBD2 (6 bases). This receptor was identified in a woman aged 40 to 50 in good health. Some clones in this sample may be carry-over from other donors' samples. Material for sequencing was PBMCs. The chain's CDR3 is CASSATGVGLYEQYF. In nucleotides, the CDR3 is TGTGCCAGCAGCGCAACGGGAGTCGGTCTCTACGAGCAGTACTTC.